The 4 T cell receptor beta chains given below trace back to one sample, sequenced in a study of T cells in localized non-small cell lung cancer. Repertoires were generated with immunoSEQ multiplex PCR, while TCRdb's copy carries only in-frame clones and drops some. The table has about 78,000 clones, 84% seen once. This specimen was peripheral blood, taken before any cancer treatment. The origin of the receptors is a man aged 35-75 years with stage I lung adenocarcinoma.

This clone was recorded once. The CDR3 loop reads CASTNPASYGYTF. In nucleotides, the CDR3 is TGTGCCAGCACCAACCCGGCTAGCTATGGCTACACCTTC. This chain links TRBV6-5 with TRBJ1-2; D call uncertain. The CDR3 loop spans 13 amino acids. CDR1 is MNHEY, CDR2 SVGAGI, per germline. The V and J ends lost 7 bases and 4 bases respectively, with 13 bases between them.

The count of this clone is one. J is TRBJ2-1 and V is TRBV5-1; TRBD2 aligns across 7 bases. J lost 7 bases, V lost 2 bases, and 3 bases had no gene match. This CDR3 is built from 13 residues. Germline V gene sequence: CDR1 SGHRS, CDR2 YFSETQ. The CDR3 DNA is TGCGCCAGCAGCTTTGGCGGGAGTAATGAGCAGTTCTTC. Translated, it gives CASSFGGSNEQFF.

This chain joins TRBV11-2 and TRBJ2-7; D not certain. V was cut by 5 bases and J by 4 bases, with 9 bases left in between. Looked up from germline, CDR1 is SGHAT and CDR2 is FQNNGV. The CDR3 length is 12 residues. The CDR3 nucleotides are TGTGCCAGCAGCCCGGCTGGGTACGAGCAGTACTTC. Protein sequence: CASSPAGYEQYF.

The V gene is TRBV9, the J gene TRBJ2-6; D is uncertain. CDR1 is SGDLS and CDR2 is YYNGEE in the germline V gene. V gave up 1 base and J gave up 0 bases, with 2 bases separating them. The CDR3 sequence is 14 residues long. CDR3 sequence reads: CASSVFSGANVLTF. CDR3 DNA: TGTGCCAGCAGCGTATTCTCTGGGGCCAACGTCCTGACTTTC.